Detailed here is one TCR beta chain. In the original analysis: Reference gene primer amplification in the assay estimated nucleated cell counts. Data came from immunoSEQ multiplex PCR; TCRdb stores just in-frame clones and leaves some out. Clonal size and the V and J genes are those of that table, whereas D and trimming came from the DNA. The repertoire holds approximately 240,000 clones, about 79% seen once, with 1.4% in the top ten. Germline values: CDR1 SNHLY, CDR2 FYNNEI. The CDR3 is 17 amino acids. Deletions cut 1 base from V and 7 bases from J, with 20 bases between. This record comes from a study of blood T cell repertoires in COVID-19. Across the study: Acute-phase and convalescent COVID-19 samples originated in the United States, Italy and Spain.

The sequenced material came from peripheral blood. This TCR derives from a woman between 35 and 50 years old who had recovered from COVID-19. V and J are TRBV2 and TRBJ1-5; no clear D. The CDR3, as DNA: TGTGCCAGCAGTGAAGGAGCGTCGGCCGTTGAGAGGCAGCCCCAGCATTTT. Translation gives CASSEGASAVERQPQHF.